This TCR beta chain stems from a study of beta chain features in type 1 diabetes. Study-level findings and limits: Shortening that was moderate but significant affected the TCRB CDR3s of Type 1 diabetes patients in all four CD4+ subsets.

Worth noting for this clone: Its antigen remains unknown.

Isolated RNA was reverse transcribed in full, so expressed TCRB transcripts were sequenced. Here immunoSEQ multiplex PCR was the method, and the copy in TCRdb shows in-frame clones only, minus some. The repertoire includes around 44,000 clones, approximately 70% of them detected once, and about 2% sits in the top ten. V dropped 0 bases and J dropped 6 bases, with 5 bases sitting between them. Germline CDR1 reads MNHEY; CDR2 reads SVGAGI. The CDR3 runs 12 residues. This receptor was taken from a woman under 30 with type 1 diabetes. The V and J genes are TRBV6-5 and TRBJ1-2; TRBD1 might be the D (5 bases). What was sequenced was Tregs from blood. The CDR3 nucleotides read TGTGCCAGCAGTTACTCAGGGGATGGCTACACCTTC. Its translation: CASSYSGDGYTF.